Presented here are 27 T cell receptor beta chains from one specimen sequenced in a study of Ad26.COV2.S vaccination and SARS-CoV-2 variants (dated by TCRdb to the early 2020s). This specimen's time point label, interpreted: individuals recovered from natural SARS-CoV-2 infection. Library preparation used the immunoSEQ multiplex PCR assay. The table was pulled from immuneACCESS by TCRdb, which kept in-frame rearrangements only. Such tables lose some clones; where checked, under half of the loss comes from unresolved V genes, and the rest has no known cause. The sample contains 87,000 or so clones, about four fifths of them found a single time. More than 15% of the sample is taken by the ten largest. The sequencing used peripheral blood, collected after recovery from COVID-19. The receptor source for this set is a human donor who had recovered from COVID-19.

The chain has TRBV7-9 and TRBJ1-2; D might be TRBD1 (5 bases). V was pared by 1 base and J by 4 bases, with 16 bases between. The CDR3 is 16 residues long. The germline CDR1 and CDR2 sequences are SEHNR and FQNEAQ (reference sequence). The CDR3 nucleotides read TGTGCCAGCAGCTTAGGGGTCCAGGGCCATATCTATGGCTACACCTTC. Translated, it gives CASSLGVQGHIYGYTF. Variable domain in full (rest from reference TRBV7-9 and TRBJ1-2): DTGVSQNPRHKITKRGQNVTFRCDPISEHNRLYWYRQTLGQGPEFLTYFQNEAQLEKSRLLSDRFSAERPKGSFSTLEIQRTEQGDSAMYLCASSLGVQGHIYGYTFGSGTRLTVV.

This chain uses TRBV6-1 with TRBJ1-2, with D uncertain. The CDR3 has 14 residues. CDR1 and CDR2 (germline): MNHNS, SASEGT. V gave up 2 bases and J gave up 1 base, with 8 bases separating them. In nucleotides, the CDR3 is TGTGCCAGCAGTGAATTTACAGATAACTATGGCTACACCTTC. This sequence encodes CASSEFTDNYGYTF.

V usage is TRBV9 and J usage is TRBJ2-2; perhaps TRBD1 as D (6 bases). The CDR3 is made up of 14 amino acids. The V gene lost 4 bases and the J gene lost 1 base, with 8 bases spanning the gap. Looked up from germline, CDR1 is SGDLS and CDR2 is YYNGEE. The CDR3: CASSPTGNTGELFF. CDR3 DNA sequence: TGTGCCAGCAGCCCGACAGGGAACACCGGGGAGCTGTTTTTT. Full variable domain (remainder filled in from reference TRBV9 and TRBJ2-2): DSGVTQTPKHLITATGQRVTLRCSPRSGDLSVYWYQQSLDQGLQFLIQYYNGEERAKGNILERFSAQQFPDLHSELNLSSLELGDSALYFCASSPTGNTGELFFGEGSRLTVL.

The chain links TRBV27 to TRBJ2-7, with 9 bases that match TRBD2. Germline V gene data show CDR1 as MNHEY and CDR2 as SMNVEV (reference sequence). Trimming removed 5 bases from V and 2 bases from J; junction bases left unmatched: 7. This CDR3 is built from 15 residues. The chain's CDR3 is CASSKGIAGAYEQYF. CDR3 DNA sequence: TGTGCCAGCAGTAAAGGGATAGCGGGAGCCTACGAGCAGTACTTC.

The chain couples TRBV2 to TRBJ2-7; 8 nucleotides match TRBD2. Trimming at V came to 8 bases and at J to 0 bases, leaving 21 bases not matched to a gene. This CDR3 has 19 amino acids. The germline V gene has CDR1 SNHLY and CDR2 FYNNEI. Here the CDR3 reads CASSRTSLATSGLSYEQYF. The DNA of the CDR3 is TGTGCCAGCTCAAGAACCTCCCTCGCTACTAGCGGACTCTCCTACGAGCAGTACTTC.

The V call is TRBV28, the J call TRBJ2-2, with D perhaps TRBD2 (5 bases). This CDR3 comprises 13 residues. Germline-derived CDR1 and CDR2 are MDHEN and SYDVKM. The V gene lost 8 bases and the J gene lost 6 bases, with 13 bases spanning the gap. CDR3 in amino acids: CASRKGGPGELFF. The CDR3 nucleotides read TGTGCCAGCCGTAAAGGAGGCCCCGGGGAGCTGTTTTTT. The full variable domain, completed using reference TRBV28 and TRBJ2-2, is DVKVTQSSRYLVKRTGEKVFLECVQDMDHENMFWYRQDPGLGLRLIYFSYDVKMKEKGDIPEGYSVSREKKERFSLILESASTNQTSMYLCASRKGGPGELFFGEGSRLTVL.

The chain links TRBV11-2 to TRBJ1-1, with 9 bases lining up with TRBD1. The CDR3 loop spans 16 amino acids. V shed 4 bases and J 1 base; nucleotides not matched to a gene: 7. Per germline, CDR1 SGHAT and CDR2 FQNNGV. The CDR3 DNA sequence: TGTGCCAGCAGCTCTCACAGGGGGCCCTGGAACACTGAAGCTTTCTTT. It specifies CASSSHRGPWNTEAFF. Based on the CDR3 plus reference TRBV11-2 and TRBJ1-1, the full variable domain is EAGVAQSPRYKIIEKRQSVAFWCNPISGHATLYWYQQILGQGPKLLIQFQNNGVVDDSQLPKDRFSAERLKGVDSTLKIQPAKLEDSAVYLCASSSHRGPWNTEAFFGQGTRLTVV.

This clone has a single count. The chain uses TRBV6-5 and TRBJ1-1; D is undetermined. The V end was cut by 4 bases, the J end by 2 bases, with 17 bases between. This CDR3 has 16 residues. The germline CDR1 and CDR2 sequences are MNHEY and SVGAGI. The CDR3 spells CASSSGLVRGNTEAFF. The CDR3 region has the DNA TGTGCCAGCAGTTCCGGGTTAGTACGGGGAAACACTGAAGCTTTCTTT.

The chain recombines TRBV28 with TRBJ1-6; 9 positions agree with TRBD1. V was pared by 6 bases and J by 5 bases, with 5 bases of the junction left unmatched. Germline V gene sequence: CDR1 MDHEN, CDR2 SYDVKM. CDR3 length: 15 residues. Here the CDR3 DNA reads TGTGCCAGCAGGGGGACAGGGACCCATAATTCACCCCTCCACTTT. Translated, it gives CASRGTGTHNSPLHF.

This chain links TRBV6-5 with TRBJ2-3; D remains ambiguous. Trimming left V 4 bases short and J 2 bases short, with 10 bases between. Germline V gives CDR1 MNHEY, CDR2 SVGAGI. This CDR3 comprises 14 residues. The CDR3 DNA reads TGTGCCAGCAGTTCCAGACGAAACACAGATACGCAGTATTTT. Translated: CASSSRRNTDTQYF.

This clone was counted a few times. The chain recombines TRBV4-2 with TRBJ2-3, with TRBD2 as a possible D gene (5 bases). The CDR3 covers 13 residues. The germline gives CDR1 LGHNA, CDR2 YNFKEQ. The germline V and J ends were trimmed by 6 bases and 0 bases, with 7 bases remaining between them. This CDR3 is CASSRTSTDTQYF. The CDR3 bases are TGTGCCAGCAGTCGGACTAGCACAGATACGCAGTATTTT.

The chain recombines TRBV25-1 with TRBJ1-6; 9 bases are a match to TRBD1. Germline V gene lookup returns CDR1 MGHDK and CDR2 SYGVNS. This CDR3 comprises 16 residues. The V gene end was trimmed by 3 bases and the J gene end by 7 bases; junction bases not matched to a gene: 7. The CDR3 loop is CASSDRTGAVNSPLHF. The CDR3 region has the DNA TGTGCCAGCAGTGATAGGACAGGGGCGGTGAATTCACCCCTCCACTTT.

The chain combines TRBV5-1 with TRBJ1-2, with D uncertain. The CDR3 has 15 amino acids. The germline V gene encodes CDR1 SGHRS and CDR2 YFSETQ. V lost 0 bases and J 4 bases, leaving 13 bases between the germline ends. CDR3 nucleotides: TGCGCCAGCAGCTTGGTGTCAGGAGGACTCTATGGCTACACCTTC. Amino acid sequence: CASSLVSGGLYGYTF.

The rearrangement joins TRBV9 to TRBJ2-1, with 10 bases matching TRBD1. The CDR3 has 14 residues. J lost 4 bases, V lost 6 bases, and 4 bases had no gene match. Germline V CDR1 and CDR2: SGDLS, YYNGEE. CDR3 sequence: CASTRTGGYNEQFF. The CDR3 DNA is TGTGCCAGCACCAGGACAGGGGGGTACAATGAGCAGTTCTTC. The variable domain in full, with the rest retrieved from reference TRBV9 and TRBJ2-1, is DSGVTQTPKHLITATGQRVTLRCSPRSGDLSVYWYQQSLDQGLQFLIQYYNGEERAKGNILERFSAQQFPDLHSELNLSSLELGDSALYFCASTRTGGYNEQFFGPGTRLTVL.

The chain links TRBV2 to TRBJ2-3; TRBD1 is a possible D gene (6 bases). Trimming shortened V by 4 bases and J by 7 bases, and 15 bases separated the two germline ends. The CDR3 runs 14 residues. Germline V gene lookup returns CDR1 SNHLY and CDR2 FYNNEI. The CDR3 coding sequence is TGTGCCAGCAGTGTGAGTAGGACAGAGCATACGCAGTATTTT. It encodes CASSVSRTEHTQYF.

This chain's CDR3 is CSAYTLATQYF. The CDR3 DNA follows: TGCAGTGCATATACCCTAGCTACGCAGTATTTT. The chain employs TRBV20-1 and TRBJ2-3; maybe TRBD2 (5 bases). The CDR3 totals 11 residues. V lost 6 bases and J lost 8, with 12 bases in between. Germline CDR1 DFQATT, CDR2 SNEGSKA (reference sequence).

The chain has TRBV7-3 and TRBJ2-3, with D possibly being TRBD2 (6 bases). CDR3 length: 14 amino acids. CDR1 and CDR2 from the germline V gene are SGHTA and FQGTGA. The V end lost 3 bases, the J end lost 4 bases, and 11 bases lay between the germline ends. CDR3 protein: CASSFGTYPDTQYF. CDR3 DNA sequence: TGTGCCAGCAGCTTCGGGACTTACCCAGATACGCAGTATTTT. Looking up the rest from reference TRBV7-3 and TRBJ2-3 gives the full variable domain: GAGVSQTPSNKVTEKGKYVELRCDPISGHTALYWYRQSLGQGPEFLIYFQGTGAADDSGLPNDRFFAVRPEGSVSTLKIQRTERGDSAVYLCASSFGTYPDTQYFGPGTRLTVL.

This chain joins TRBV5-1 and TRBJ1-1; TRBD1 is a possible D gene (6 bases). Trimming took off 0 bases at V and 0 bases at J, with 18 bases between the two ends. Germline CDR1 and CDR2: SGHRS and YFSETQ. The CDR3 extends over 18 amino acids. The CDR3 DNA reads TGCGCCAGCAGCTTGGGTTGGGGGGGCGATCCAATGAACACTGAAGCTTTCTTT. Residues: CASSLGWGGDPMNTEAFF.

This clone has just a few counts. V usage is TRBV4-3 and J usage is TRBJ2-7; D remains ambiguous. The CDR3 covers 12 residues. Germline V gene sequence: CDR1 LGHNA, CDR2 YSLEER. V was trimmed by 7 bases and J by 5 bases, leaving 12 bases between them. The CDR3 loop is CASKSPRNEQYF. CDR3 coding DNA: TGCGCCAGCAAATCCCCCCGAAACGAGCAGTACTTC.

The CDR3 sequence: CASRMGSGTSYNEQFF. The CDR3 DNA sequence: TGTGCCAGCAGGATGGGATCAGGGACGTCCTACAATGAGCAGTTCTTC. The chain couples TRBV7-2 to TRBJ2-1; D possibly uses TRBD1 or TRBD2 (5 bases each). The CDR3 extends over 16 amino acids. CDR1 and CDR2 (germline): SGHTA, FQGNSA. The V and J ends lost 6 bases and 1 base respectively, with 16 bases between them.

The DNA for the CDR3 is TGTGCCAGCAGCTTATACAACCGGGATTACTACGAGCAGTACTTC. It specifies CASSLYNRDYYEQYF. The rearrangement links TRBV7-2 to TRBJ2-7, with D perhaps matching TRBD2 (5 bases). Germline V gives CDR1 SGHTA, CDR2 FQGNSA. The CDR3 loop spans 15 amino acids. The V end was cut by 2 bases, the J end by 3 bases, with 14 bases between.

V usage is TRBV14 and J usage is TRBJ2-1; 10 bases align to TRBD2. The CDR3 is 17 residues long. The germline V gene has CDR1 SGHDN and CDR2 FVKESK. The J segment lost 6 bases and the V segment lost 1 base, leaving 9 bases of the junction unmatched. The CDR3 DNA is TGTGCCAGCAGCCAAGTAGCGGGAGGTAATTTTTTCAATGAGCAGTTCTTC. Its protein is CASSQVAGGNFFNEQFF.

V usage is TRBV28 and J usage is TRBJ1-5; no clear D. Germline V gives CDR1 MDHEN, CDR2 SYDVKM. This CDR3 contains 17 residues. Deletions cut 4 bases from V and 0 bases from J, with 16 bases between. The chain's CDR3 is CASSSTNWGYSNQPQHF. The CDR3, as DNA: TGTGCCAGCAGTTCCACAAATTGGGGATATAGCAATCAGCCCCAGCATTTT.

The V and J genes are TRBV5-1 and TRBJ2-3; no definite D call. This CDR3 has 12 residues. V lost 0 bases and J 7 bases, leaving 6 bases between the germline ends. Looked up from germline, CDR1 is SGHRS and CDR2 is YFSETQ. CDR3 sequence (DNA): TGCGCCAGCAGCTTGGCCGGTAATACGCAGTATTTT. Encoded protein: CASSLAGNTQYF.

The count of this clone is one. The chain links TRBV15 to TRBJ1-6, with D perhaps TRBD1 (6 bases). The CDR3 totals 15 residues. In germline, CDR1 is LNHNV, CDR2 YYDKDF (reference sequence). Trimming removed 6 bases from V and 7 bases from J, with 16 bases in between. The CDR3 loop is CATRPHRDGNSPLHF. The DNA of the CDR3 is TGTGCCACCAGACCACACAGGGACGGAAATTCACCCCTCCACTTT. The full variable domain, with the rest looked up from reference TRBV15 and TRBJ1-6, is DAMVIQNPRYQVTQFGKPVTLSCSQTLNHNVMYWYQQKSSQAPKLLFHYYDKDFNNEADTPDNFQSRRPNTSFCFLDIRSPGLGDTAMYLCATRPHRDGNSPLHFGNGTRLTVT.

DNA of the CDR3: TGTGCCAGCAGCTTGGGTTCCAGGAACACTGAAGCTTTCTTT. Its translation: CASSLGSRNTEAFF. The chain employs TRBV5-4 and TRBJ1-1; D gene uncertain. Per the germline V gene, CDR1 is SGHNT and CDR2 is YYREEE (reference sequence). CDR3 length equals 14 residues. V was clipped by 0 bases and J by 1 base, with 7 bases between them.

This rearrangement joins TRBV7-3 to TRBJ2-1; D may be TRBD1 (6 bases). The CDR3 is made up of 15 amino acids. V was trimmed by 3 bases and J by 4 bases, leaving 13 bases between them. The germline V gene encodes CDR1 SGHTA and CDR2 FQGTGA. The CDR3 reads CASSFFDRKYNEQFF. CDR3 in DNA: TGTGCCAGCAGCTTTTTCGACAGGAAATACAATGAGCAGTTCTTC.